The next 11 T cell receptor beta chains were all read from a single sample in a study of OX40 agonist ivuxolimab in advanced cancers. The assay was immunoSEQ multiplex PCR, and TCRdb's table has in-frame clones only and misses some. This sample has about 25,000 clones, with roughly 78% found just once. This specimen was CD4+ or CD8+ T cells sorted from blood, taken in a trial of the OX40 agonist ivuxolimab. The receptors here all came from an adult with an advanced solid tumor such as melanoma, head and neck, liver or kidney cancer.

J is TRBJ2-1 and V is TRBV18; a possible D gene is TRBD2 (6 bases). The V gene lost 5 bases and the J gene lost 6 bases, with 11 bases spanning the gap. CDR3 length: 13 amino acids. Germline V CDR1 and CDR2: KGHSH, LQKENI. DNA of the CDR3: TGTGCCAGCTCAAAACCTAGCGTCAATGAGCAGTTCTTC. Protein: CASSKPSVNEQFF.

CDR3 coding DNA: TGTGCCAGCAGGTCTGACAGCAGCTCCTACGAGCAGTACTTC. Translated: CASRSDSSSYEQYF. The chain recombines TRBV25-1 with TRBJ2-7; D is possibly TRBD1 (5 bases). The germline gives CDR1 MGHDK, CDR2 SYGVNS. CDR3 length equals 14 residues. The V end lost 6 bases, the J end lost 0 bases, and 12 bases lay between the germline ends.

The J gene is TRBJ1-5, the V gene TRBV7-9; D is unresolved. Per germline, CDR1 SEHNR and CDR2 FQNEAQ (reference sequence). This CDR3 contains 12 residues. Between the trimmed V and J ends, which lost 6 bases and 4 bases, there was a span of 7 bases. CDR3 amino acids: CASSSGNQPQHF. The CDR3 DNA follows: TGTGCCAGCAGTTCAGGAAATCAGCCCCAGCATTTT.

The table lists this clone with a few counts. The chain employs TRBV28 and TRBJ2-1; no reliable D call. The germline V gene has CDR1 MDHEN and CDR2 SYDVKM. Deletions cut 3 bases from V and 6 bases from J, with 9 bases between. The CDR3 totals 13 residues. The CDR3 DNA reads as TGTGCCAGCAGTTTGACTCTTCTCAATGAGCAGTTCTTC. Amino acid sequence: CASSLTLLNEQFF.

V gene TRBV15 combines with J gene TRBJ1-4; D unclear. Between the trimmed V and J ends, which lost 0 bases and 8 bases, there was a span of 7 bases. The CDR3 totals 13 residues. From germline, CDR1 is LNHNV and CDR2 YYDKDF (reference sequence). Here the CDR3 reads CATSRDLGEKLFF. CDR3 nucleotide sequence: TGTGCCACCAGCAGAGATTTGGGGGAAAAACTGTTTTTT.

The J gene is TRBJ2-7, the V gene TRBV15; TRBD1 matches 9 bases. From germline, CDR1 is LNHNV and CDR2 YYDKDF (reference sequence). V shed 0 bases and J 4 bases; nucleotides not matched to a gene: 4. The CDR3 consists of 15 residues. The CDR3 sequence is CATSRDRDRAYEQYF. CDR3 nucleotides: TGTGCCACCAGCAGAGATCGGGACAGGGCGTACGAGCAGTACTTC.

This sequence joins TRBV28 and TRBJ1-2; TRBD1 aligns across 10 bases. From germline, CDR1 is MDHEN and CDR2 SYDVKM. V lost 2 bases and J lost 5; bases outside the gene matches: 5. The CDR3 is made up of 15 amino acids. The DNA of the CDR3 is TGTGCCAGCAGTTTAGTATTGGACAGGGGGTATGGCTACACCTTC. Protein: CASSLVLDRGYGYTF.

For the CDR3, the DNA is TGTGCCAGCAGTTTAGCCGGGACTAGACGCGAGCAGTACTTC. Its translation is CASSLAGTRREQYF. The chain recombines TRBV28 with TRBJ2-7; 8 positions agree with TRBD2. Looked up from germline, CDR1 is MDHEN and CDR2 is SYDVKM. Trimming cost V 2 bases and J 6 bases; bases outside gene matches: 6. The CDR3 loop spans 14 amino acids. Looking up the rest from reference TRBV28 and TRBJ2-7 gives the full variable domain: DVKVTQSSRYLVKRTGEKVFLECVQDMDHENMFWYRQDPGLGLRLIYFSYDVKMKEKGDIPEGYSVSREKKERFSLILESASTNQTSMYLCASSLAGTRREQYFGPGTRLTVT.

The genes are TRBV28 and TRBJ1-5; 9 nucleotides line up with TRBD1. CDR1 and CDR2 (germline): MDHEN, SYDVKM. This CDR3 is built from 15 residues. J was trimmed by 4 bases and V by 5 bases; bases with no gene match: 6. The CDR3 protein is CASSPGDRENQPQHF. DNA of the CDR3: TGTGCCAGCAGTCCCGGGGACAGGGAAAATCAGCCCCAGCATTTT.

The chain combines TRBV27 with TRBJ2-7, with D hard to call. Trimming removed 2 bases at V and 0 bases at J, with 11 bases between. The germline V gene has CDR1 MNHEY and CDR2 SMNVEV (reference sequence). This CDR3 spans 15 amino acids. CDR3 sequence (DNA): TGTGCCAGCAGTTTACTCGGACCGGGCTCCTACGAGCAGTACTTC. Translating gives CASSLLGPGSYEQYF.

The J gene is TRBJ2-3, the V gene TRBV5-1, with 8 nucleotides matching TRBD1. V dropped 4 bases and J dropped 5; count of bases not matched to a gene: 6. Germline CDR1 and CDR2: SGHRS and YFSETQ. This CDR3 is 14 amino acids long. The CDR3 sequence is CASSPTGAGDTQYF. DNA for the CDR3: TGCGCCAGCAGCCCGACAGGGGCGGGAGATACGCAGTATTTT. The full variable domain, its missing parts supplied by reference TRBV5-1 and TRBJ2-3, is KAGVTQTPRYLIKTRGQQVTLSCSPISGHRSVSWYQQTPGQGLQFLFEYFSETQRNKGNFPGRFSGRQFSNSRSEMNVSTLELGDSALYLCASSPTGAGDTQYFGPGTRLTVL.